These 10 T cell receptor beta chains share one sample of origin, sequenced in a study of control samples from healthy donors and cancer patients. Using immunoSEQ multiplex PCR, the repertoire was profiled, and TCRdb retains in-frame clones only, with some absent. The table lists fewer than 200,000 clones, 90% of them singletons. Sequencing was carried out using blood. These receptor sequences come from a woman aged 50 to 60 in good health.

V gene TRBV6-5 combines with J gene TRBJ2-2, with 8 bases identical to TRBD1. The CDR3 has 15 amino acids. V gave up 6 bases and J gave up 1 base; unmatched junction bases: 4. Germline V gene sequence: CDR1 MNHEY, CDR2 SVGAGI. The CDR3 DNA sequence: TGTGCCAGCAGCCGCGGGACAGGGAACACCGGGGAGCTGTTTTTT. Protein: CASSRGTGNTGELFF.

The genes are TRBV27 and TRBJ2-2; 12 nucleotides match TRBD1. This CDR3 region has 15 residues. Germline CDR1 reads MNHEY; CDR2 reads SMNVEV (reference sequence). V was pared by 6 bases and J by 6 bases, with 5 bases of the junction left unmatched. The CDR3 loop is CASRAGTGGSGELFF. CDR3 bases: TGTGCCAGCAGAGCGGGGACAGGGGGCTCCGGGGAGCTGTTTTTT.

This sequence joins TRBV6-5 and TRBJ1-4; 9 nucleotides agree with TRBD1. Trimming cost V 6 bases and J 4 bases; bases outside gene matches: 6. Germline V lookup: CDR1 MNHEY, CDR2 SVGAGI. The CDR3 extends over 15 amino acids. CDR3 nucleotide sequence: TGTGCCAGCAGGGGACAGGGCTGGGGTAATGAAAAACTGTTTTTT. This gives the protein CASRGQGWGNEKLFF.

The rearrangement uses TRBV4-1 and TRBJ2-5, with 14 bases lining up with TRBD2. V shed 4 bases, J shed 6 bases, and the junction held 4 bases outside the gene matches. Per the germline V gene, CDR1 is MGHRA and CDR2 is YSYEKL. The length of the CDR3 is 15 residues. DNA for the CDR3: TGCGCCAGCAGCCCCGGGACTAGCGGGAGACAGACCCAGTACTTC. Translation: CASSPGTSGRQTQYF.

This chain connects TRBV24-1 to TRBJ1-3; D is unclear. The V gene's germline CDR1 is KGHDR and CDR2 SFDVKD. The CDR3 has 13 residues. The germline V and J ends were trimmed by 4 bases and 4 bases, with 7 bases remaining between them. The CDR3 spells CATSDFLGNTIYF. The CDR3 DNA is TGTGCCACCAGTGACTTCCTAGGAAACACCATATATTTT.

The chain combines TRBV28 with TRBJ2-1, with TRBD2 matching 12 bases. The germline V gene has CDR1 MDHEN and CDR2 SYDVKM. The CDR3 runs to 20 residues. Germline trimming cut 5 bases from V and 2 bases from J; bases unmatched to any gene: 16. The CDR3 nucleotides read TGTGCCAGCAGTCCCCTCCCCGGGACTAGCGGGCTCCTAACCTACAATGAGCAGTTCTTC. Protein sequence: CASSPLPGTSGLLTYNEQFF.

The V gene is TRBV7-9, the J gene TRBJ1-1; D is perhaps TRBD1 (5 bases). Trimming pared 5 bases from V and 4 bases from J, leaving 14 bases between. Germline CDR1 is SEHNR and CDR2 is FQNEAQ (reference sequence). The CDR3 extends over 14 amino acids. The CDR3 loop is CASSLIQGTTEAFF. The CDR3 coding sequence is TGTGCCAGCAGCCTTATCCAGGGTACCACTGAAGCTTTCTTT.

The V gene is TRBV27, the J gene TRBJ1-2; 8 bases align to TRBD1. CDR3 size: 14 residues. The germline V gene has CDR1 MNHEY and CDR2 SMNVEV (reference sequence). CDR3: CATFRTGPNYGYTF. DNA of the CDR3: TGTGCTACCTTCCGGACAGGGCCTAACTATGGCTACACCTTC.

The chain has TRBV5-1 and TRBJ2-3, with TRBD2 as a possible D gene (5 bases). Trimming left V 4 bases short and J 2 bases short, with 8 bases between. The CDR3 totals 13 residues. Germline CDR1 SGHRS, CDR2 YFSETQ. The CDR3 here is CASSGGLTDTQYF. The DNA of the CDR3 is TGCGCCAGCAGCGGAGGACTCACAGATACGCAGTATTTT.

V and J are TRBV2 and TRBJ1-3; D is ambiguous. There are 16 residues in the CDR3. Trimming shortened V by 6 bases and J by 2 bases, and 17 bases separated the two germline ends. Germline V gene sequence: CDR1 SNHLY, CDR2 FYNNEI. In DNA form, the CDR3 reads TGTGCCAGCAGCGAACACCACACTGAAACTGGAAACACCATATATTTT. Protein sequence: CASSEHHTETGNTIYF. The whole variable domain, remainder taken from reference TRBV2 and TRBJ1-3, is EPEVTQTPSHQVTQMGQEVILRCVPISNHLYFYWYRQILGQKVEFLVSFYNNEISEKSEIFDDQFSVERPDGSNFTLKIRSTKLEDSAMYFCASSEHHTETGNTIYFGEGSWLTVV.